Presented here are 21 T cell receptor beta chains from one specimen sequenced in a study of PD-L1 blockade in urothelial cancer. Time point: peripheral blood 6 weeks after treatment start. Sequenced by immunoSEQ multiplex PCR; TCRdb stores in-frame clones only, minus some. This table holds tens of thousands of clones, around nine tenths found once. This specimen consisted of PBMCs, obtained around atezolizumab (anti-PD-L1) treatment. Receptors were obtained from a man between 60 and 70 years old with urothelial cancer.

The chain carries TRBV29-1 and TRBJ2-2; TRBD1 matches at 7 bases. This CDR3 has 15 amino acids. V lost 5 bases and J lost 4; bases outside the gene matches: 10. CDR1 is SQVTM, CDR2 ANQGSEA, per germline. The CDR3 spells CSVTLTGSRTGELFF. DNA for the CDR3: TGCAGCGTTACCCTGACAGGGTCGCGCACCGGGGAGCTGTTTTTT.

This chain uses TRBV5-4 with TRBJ2-1; TRBD2 agrees at 10 bases. J gave up 11 bases and V 4 bases, and 12 bases lay outside the gene matches. The CDR3 length is 15 residues. Per the germline V gene, CDR1 is SGHNT and CDR2 is YYREEE (reference sequence). The CDR3 sequence is CASSIGGSGGTKQFF. CDR3 sequence (DNA): TGTGCCAGCAGCATTGGTGGTAGCGGGGGGACAAAGCAGTTCTTC.

This clone appeared a single time. The chain carries TRBV30 and TRBJ1-2; 8 bases fit TRBD1. Germline assignment: CDR1 GTSNPN and CDR2 SVGIG (reference sequence). CDR3 size: 13 residues. With 3 bases clipped from V and 6 bases from J, the junction kept 6 bases outside the gene matches. The CDR3 bases are TGTGCCTGGAGCGGACAGGGTGGTGATGGCTACACCTTC. This codes for CAWSGQGGDGYTF.

This rearrangement joins TRBV19 to TRBJ1-2; TRBD1 is a possible D gene (6 bases). Looked up from germline, CDR1 is LNHDA and CDR2 is SQIVND (reference sequence). Trimming shortened V by 6 bases and J by 7 bases, and 18 bases separated the two germline ends. The length of the CDR3 is 14 residues. This chain's CDR3 is CASSRLDRSGGYTF. CDR3 bases: TGTGCCAGTAGCCGTCTAGACAGGAGTGGTGGCTACACCTTC.

The rearrangement uses TRBV21-1 and TRBJ2-7; the listed D gene, TRBD1, was not tested against the DNA. TRBV21-1 corresponds to a pseudogene. The CDR3 length is 13 residues. In DNA form, the CDR3 reads TGTGCCATCATAGATCCCAGGGGCTACGAGCAGTACTTC. This sequence encodes CAIIDPRGYEQYF.

The chain employs TRBV11-3 and TRBJ2-1; 9 nucleotides agree with TRBD2. This CDR3 spans 13 amino acids. In germline, CDR1 is SGHNT, CDR2 YENEEA. With V trimmed by 5 bases and J by 9 bases, 5 bases remained unmatched. As DNA, the CDR3 is TGTGCCAGCAGCATCTTAGCGGGAGTTGAGCAGTTCTTC. Its protein product is CASSILAGVEQFF.

The genes are TRBV18 and TRBJ1-3; maybe TRBD1 (6 bases). Germline assignment: CDR1 KGHSH and CDR2 LQKENI. V was clipped by 3 bases and J by 0 bases, with 12 bases between them. There are 16 residues in the CDR3. As DNA, the CDR3 is TGTGCCAGCTCACCCGGGGGGCCGGGCTCTGGAAACACCATATATTTT. It is translated as CASSPGGPGSGNTIYF.

The rearrangement links TRBV5-1 to TRBJ1-1; TRBD1 agrees at 7 bases. This CDR3 has 14 residues. Germline trimming cut 6 bases from V and 1 base from J; bases unmatched to any gene: 6. The germline V gene has CDR1 SGHRS and CDR2 YFSETQ. The CDR3 bases are TGCGCCAGCAACCCGCAGGGGGGGAACACTGAAGCTTTCTTT. Translating it yields CASNPQGGNTEAFF.

The chain couples TRBV6-1 to TRBJ2-2; D gene uncertain. The CDR3 has 15 amino acids. V was clipped by 6 bases and J by 0 bases, with 11 bases between them. CDR1 MNHNS and CDR2 SASEGT come from the germline V gene. The CDR3, as DNA: TGTGCCAGCAGGTTGGAACGGGCGAACACCGGGGAGCTGTTTTTT. This sequence encodes CASRLERANTGELFF.

This chain connects TRBV4-1 to TRBJ2-5, with a tentative D call TRBD2 (5 bases). Deletions cut 7 bases from V and 3 bases from J, with 15 bases between. The CDR3 covers 14 residues. From germline, CDR1 is MGHRA and CDR2 YSYEKL. This CDR3 is CASTRTLREETQYF. CDR3 in DNA: TGCGCCAGCACCCGGACTCTAAGAGAAGAGACCCAGTACTTC.

The chain recombines TRBV9 with TRBJ2-1, with a possible D match to TRBD1 (6 bases). This CDR3 comprises 16 residues. The V gene's germline CDR1 is SGDLS and CDR2 YYNGEE. With 2 bases removed from V and 6 bases from J, the gap between germline ends came to 18 bases. CDR3 sequence (DNA): TGTGCCAGCAGCGTTGGGGGCCTTAGCCGGGGCAATGAGCAGTTCTTC. It translates to CASSVGGLSRGNEQFF.

This clone was seen a handful of times. The gene calls are TRBV4-1 and TRBJ1-3; 8 bases fit TRBD1. Unmatched junction bases numbered 12, after V lost 1 base and J lost 4 bases. Germline V lookup: CDR1 MGHRA, CDR2 YSYEKL. The CDR3 loop spans 18 amino acids. The CDR3 bases are TGCGCCAGCAGCCAAGGGGTTCTATGGGGACAGGAAGGAAACACCATATATTTT. Translation: CASSQGVLWGQEGNTIYF.

This chain joins TRBV7-6 and TRBJ2-1, with unresolved D. Per germline, CDR1 SGHVS and CDR2 FNYEAQ. The V gene lost 1 base and the J gene lost 9 bases, with 7 bases spanning the gap. The CDR3 has 12 residues. In nucleotides, the CDR3 is TGTGCCAGCAGCTTAGATGGCAGTGAGCAGTTCTTC. It specifies CASSLDGSEQFF.

V is TRBV5-5 and J is TRBJ2-1, with D possibly TRBD2 on 5 matching bases. CDR3 length: 15 amino acids. Trimming took off 1 base at V and 7 bases at J, with 15 bases between the two ends. Germline CDR1 SGHKS, CDR2 YYEKEE (reference sequence). CDR3 sequence (DNA): TGTGCCAGCAGCTTGTTCATGCAGCGGCAAAATGAGCAGTTCTTC. Translated: CASSLFMQRQNEQFF.

The chain joins TRBV9 to TRBJ2-5; 9 bases are shared with TRBD1. The V and J ends lost 3 bases and 4 bases, in that order; junction bases with no gene match: 10. The CDR3 totals 16 residues. Germline V gene sequence: CDR1 SGDLS, CDR2 YYNGEE. The CDR3 DNA is TGTGCCAGCAGCGCTCCCCCGGGACAGGGAACAGAGACCCAGTACTTC. Amino acid sequence: CASSAPPGQGTETQYF.

This rearrangement joins TRBV15 to TRBJ1-1; D remains ambiguous. The CDR3 has 11 amino acids. With 9 bases removed from V and 7 bases from J, the gap between germline ends came to 12 bases. CDR1 and CDR2 (germline): LNHNV, YYDKDF (reference sequence). The CDR3 loop is CATSVRDEAFF. The CDR3 DNA follows: TGTGCCACGAGTGTGAGGGATGAAGCTTTCTTT.

The chain links TRBV13 to TRBJ2-5; 11 bases are a match to TRBD2. This CDR3 spans 18 amino acids. The J segment lost 4 bases and the V segment lost 0 bases, leaving 10 bases of the junction unmatched. The germline CDR1 and CDR2 sequences are PRHDT and FYEKMQ (reference sequence). Written as DNA, the CDR3 is TGTGCCAGCAGCTTAGGACTAGCGGGAGTGGGTGGGGGAGAGACCCAGTACTTC. Amino acid sequence: CASSLGLAGVGGGETQYF.

The chain couples TRBV30 to TRBJ2-3; TRBD1 might be the D (6 bases). The V end lost 3 bases, the J end lost 5 bases, and 15 bases lay between the germline ends. The germline V gene has CDR1 GTSNPN and CDR2 SVGIG (reference sequence). The CDR3 sequence is 14 residues long. The CDR3: CAWRVGRGIDTQYF. The CDR3 nucleotides read TGTGCCTGGAGGGTTGGCAGGGGCATAGATACGCAGTATTTT.

Details on this clone: Additional DNA sequences in this sample encode the identical CDR3. The chain uses TRBV28 and TRBJ2-1; 11 bases agree with TRBD2. Germline loops: CDR1 MDHEN, CDR2 SYDVKM. V shed 4 bases and J 4 bases; nucleotides not matched to a gene: 6. CDR3 length: 16 amino acids. Here the CDR3 DNA reads TGTGCCAGCAGTTCCACTAGCGGGAGTTGGTACAATGAGCAGTTCTTC. Amino acid sequence: CASSSTSGSWYNEQFF.

Comments on this clone: A junction boundary mismatches the germline segment, possibly from a read error. V and J are TRBV7-7 and TRBJ2-2; the D is unclear. The CDR3 is 16 amino acids. Germline V gene lookup returns CDR1 SSHAT and CDR2 FNYEAQ (reference sequence). CDR3 protein: CASSSTLELSTGELFF. In DNA form, the CDR3 reads TGTGCTAGCAGCTCCACATTGGAGCTCAGCACCGGGGAGCTGTTTTTT.

CDR3 sequence (DNA): TGTGCCAGCAGCTCCACAGGGAGCGGGACCCGGACCGGGGAGCTGTTTTTT. It codes for CASSSTGSGTRTGELFF. The chain carries TRBV28 and TRBJ2-2; D is perhaps TRBD2 (7 bases). The CDR3 is 17 residues long. The V gene's germline CDR1 is MDHEN and CDR2 SYDVKM. The V end was cut by 6 bases, the J end by 5 bases, with 22 bases between.